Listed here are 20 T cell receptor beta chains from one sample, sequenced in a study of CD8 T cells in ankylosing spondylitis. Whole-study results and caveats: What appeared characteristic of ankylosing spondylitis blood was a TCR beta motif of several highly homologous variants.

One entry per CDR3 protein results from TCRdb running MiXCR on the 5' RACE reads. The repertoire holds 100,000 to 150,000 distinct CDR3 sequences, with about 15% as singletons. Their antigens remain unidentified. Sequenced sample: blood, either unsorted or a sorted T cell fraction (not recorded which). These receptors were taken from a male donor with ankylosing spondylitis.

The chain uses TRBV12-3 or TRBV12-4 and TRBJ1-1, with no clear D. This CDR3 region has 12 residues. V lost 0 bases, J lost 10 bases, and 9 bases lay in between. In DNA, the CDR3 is TGTGCCAGCAGTTTAGCAGCTGTCGGAGCTTTCTTT. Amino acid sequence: CASSLAAVGAFF.

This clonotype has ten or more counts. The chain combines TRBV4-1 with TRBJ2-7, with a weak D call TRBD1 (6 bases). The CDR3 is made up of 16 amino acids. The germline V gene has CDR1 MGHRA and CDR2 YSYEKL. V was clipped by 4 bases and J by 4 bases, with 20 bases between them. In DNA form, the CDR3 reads TGCGCCAGCAGCCTCTCGACAGGTACATTGGGGTACGAGCAGTACTTC. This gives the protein CASSLSTGTLGYEQYF.

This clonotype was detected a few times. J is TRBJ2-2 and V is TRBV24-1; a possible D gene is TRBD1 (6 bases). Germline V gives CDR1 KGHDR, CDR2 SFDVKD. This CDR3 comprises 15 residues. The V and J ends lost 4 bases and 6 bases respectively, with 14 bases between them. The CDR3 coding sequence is TGTGCCACCAGTGAAACAGGGTGGCGGTCCGGGGAGCTGTTTTTT. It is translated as CATSETGWRSGELFF.

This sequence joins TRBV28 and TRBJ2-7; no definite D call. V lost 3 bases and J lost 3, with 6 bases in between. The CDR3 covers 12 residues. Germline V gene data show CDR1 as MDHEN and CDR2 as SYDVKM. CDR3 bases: TGTGCCAGCAGTTTTGTCGGCTACGAGCAGTACTTC. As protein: CASSFVGYEQYF.

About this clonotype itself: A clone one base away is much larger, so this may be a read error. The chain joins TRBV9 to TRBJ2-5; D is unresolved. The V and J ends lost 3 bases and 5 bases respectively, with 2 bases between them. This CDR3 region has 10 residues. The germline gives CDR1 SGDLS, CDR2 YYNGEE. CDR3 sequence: CASSGETQYF. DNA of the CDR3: TGTGCCAGCAGCGGGGAGACCCAGTACTTC.

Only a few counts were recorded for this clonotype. The CDR3 spells CASSYPGASRDNEQFF. The CDR3 DNA reads as TGTGCCAGCAGTTACCCGGGGGCTAGCAGAGACAATGAGCAGTTCTTC. The gene calls are TRBV6-2 or TRBV6-3 and TRBJ2-1; D tentatively reads TRBD1 or TRBD2 (6 bases each). The CDR3 sequence is 16 residues long. Germline V gene lookup returns CDR1 MNHEY and CDR2 SVGEGT. The ends were cut back, 2 bases at V and 5 bases at J, with 16 bases in the middle.

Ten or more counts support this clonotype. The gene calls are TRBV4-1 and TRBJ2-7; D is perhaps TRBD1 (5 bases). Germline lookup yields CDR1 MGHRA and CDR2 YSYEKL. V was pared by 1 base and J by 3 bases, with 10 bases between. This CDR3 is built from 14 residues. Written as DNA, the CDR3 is TGCGCCAGCAGCCAAGGGACACCGAGCTACGAGCAGTACTTC. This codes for CASSQGTPSYEQYF.

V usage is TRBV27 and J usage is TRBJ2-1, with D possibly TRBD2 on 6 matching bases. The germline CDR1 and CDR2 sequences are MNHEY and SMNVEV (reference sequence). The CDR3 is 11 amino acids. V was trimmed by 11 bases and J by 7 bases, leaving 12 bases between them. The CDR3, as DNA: TGTGCCGTTGGGGGGTATAATGAGCAGTTCTTC. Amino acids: CAVGGYNEQFF.

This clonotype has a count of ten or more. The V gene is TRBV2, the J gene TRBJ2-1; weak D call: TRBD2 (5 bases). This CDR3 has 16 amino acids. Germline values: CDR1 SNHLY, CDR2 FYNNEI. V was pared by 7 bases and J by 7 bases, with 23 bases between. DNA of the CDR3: TGTGCCAGCAAACCTGACCTCTCCACTGGGAGTAATGAGCAGTTCTTC. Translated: CASKPDLSTGSNEQFF.

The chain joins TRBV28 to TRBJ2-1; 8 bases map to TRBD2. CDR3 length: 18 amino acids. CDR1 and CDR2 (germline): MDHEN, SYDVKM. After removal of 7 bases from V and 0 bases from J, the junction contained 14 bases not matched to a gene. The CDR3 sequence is CASTLSAGGLSSYNEQFF. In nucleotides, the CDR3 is TGTGCCAGCACCCTCTCTGCGGGAGGCCTGAGCTCCTACAATGAGCAGTTCTTC.

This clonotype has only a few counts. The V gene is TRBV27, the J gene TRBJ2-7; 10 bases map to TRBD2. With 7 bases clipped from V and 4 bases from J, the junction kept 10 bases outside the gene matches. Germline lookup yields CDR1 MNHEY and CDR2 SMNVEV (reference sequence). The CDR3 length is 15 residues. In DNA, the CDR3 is TGTGCCAGCAAGGTTGTGGGACTAGCGTCGTACGAGCAGTACTTC. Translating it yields CASKVVGLASYEQYF.

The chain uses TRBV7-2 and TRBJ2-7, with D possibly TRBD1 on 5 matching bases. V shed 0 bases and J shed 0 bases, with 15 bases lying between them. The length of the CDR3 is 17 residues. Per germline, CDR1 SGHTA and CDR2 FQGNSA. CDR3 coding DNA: TGTGCCAGCAGCTTAGCGCTAGGGGTCCGGATCTCCTACGAGCAGTACTTC. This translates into CASSLALGVRISYEQYF.

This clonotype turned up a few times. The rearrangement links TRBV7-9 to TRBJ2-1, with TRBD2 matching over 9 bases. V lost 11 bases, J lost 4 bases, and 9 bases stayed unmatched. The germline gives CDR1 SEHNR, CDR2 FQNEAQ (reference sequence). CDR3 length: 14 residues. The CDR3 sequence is CAGNSGLAYNEQFF. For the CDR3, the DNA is TGTGCCGGAAACTCGGGACTAGCATACAATGAGCAGTTCTTC.

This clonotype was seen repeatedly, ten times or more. The CDR3: CASGVPGLAGGGQFF. The CDR3 DNA is TGTGCCAGCGGAGTCCCGGGACTAGCGGGAGGTGGGCAGTTCTTC. V usage is TRBV7-8 and J usage is TRBJ2-1; 15 bases align to TRBD2. This CDR3 contains 15 residues. CDR1 SGHVS and CDR2 FQNEAQ come from the germline V gene. The trim removed 8 bases at V and 12 bases at J, leaving 11 bases unmatched.

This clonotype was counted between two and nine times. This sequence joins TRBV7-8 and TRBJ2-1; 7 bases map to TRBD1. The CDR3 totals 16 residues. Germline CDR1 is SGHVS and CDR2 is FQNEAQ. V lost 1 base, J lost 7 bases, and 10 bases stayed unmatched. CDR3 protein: CASSLGVGQTPNEQFF. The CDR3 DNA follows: TGTGCCAGCAGCTTAGGCGTGGGACAGACTCCTAATGAGCAGTTCTTC.

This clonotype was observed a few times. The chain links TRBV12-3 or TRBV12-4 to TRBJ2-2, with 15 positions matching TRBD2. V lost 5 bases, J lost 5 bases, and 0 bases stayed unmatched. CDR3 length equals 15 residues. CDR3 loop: CASSGLAGGTGELFF. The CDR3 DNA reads TGTGCCAGCAGTGGACTAGCGGGAGGGACCGGGGAGCTGTTTTTT.

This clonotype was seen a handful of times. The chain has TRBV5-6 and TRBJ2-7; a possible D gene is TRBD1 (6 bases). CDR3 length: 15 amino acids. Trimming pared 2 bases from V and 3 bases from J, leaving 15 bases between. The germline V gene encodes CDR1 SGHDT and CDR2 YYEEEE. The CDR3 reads CASSFTGYSGYEQYF. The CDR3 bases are TGTGCCAGCAGCTTCACAGGGTATTCGGGCTACGAGCAGTACTTC.

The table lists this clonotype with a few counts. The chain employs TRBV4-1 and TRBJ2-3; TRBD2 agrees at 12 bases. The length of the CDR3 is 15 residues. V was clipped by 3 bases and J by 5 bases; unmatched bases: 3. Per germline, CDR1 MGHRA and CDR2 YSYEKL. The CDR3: CASSQGGLAGDTQYF. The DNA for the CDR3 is TGCGCCAGCAGCCAGGGGGGACTAGCGGGAGATACGCAGTATTTT.

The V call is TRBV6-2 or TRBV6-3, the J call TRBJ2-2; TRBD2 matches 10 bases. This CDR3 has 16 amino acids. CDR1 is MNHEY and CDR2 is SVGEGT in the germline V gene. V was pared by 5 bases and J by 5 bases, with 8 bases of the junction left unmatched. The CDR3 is CASSDLAGDRTGELFF. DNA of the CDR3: TGTGCCAGCAGTGATCTAGCGGGAGATCGGACCGGGGAGCTGTTTTTT.

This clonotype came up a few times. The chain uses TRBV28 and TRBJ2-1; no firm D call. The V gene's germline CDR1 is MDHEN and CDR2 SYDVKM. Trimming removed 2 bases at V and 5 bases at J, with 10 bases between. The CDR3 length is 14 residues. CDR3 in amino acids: CASSLGRGHNEQFF. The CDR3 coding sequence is TGTGCCAGCAGTTTAGGTCGAGGACACAATGAGCAGTTCTTC.